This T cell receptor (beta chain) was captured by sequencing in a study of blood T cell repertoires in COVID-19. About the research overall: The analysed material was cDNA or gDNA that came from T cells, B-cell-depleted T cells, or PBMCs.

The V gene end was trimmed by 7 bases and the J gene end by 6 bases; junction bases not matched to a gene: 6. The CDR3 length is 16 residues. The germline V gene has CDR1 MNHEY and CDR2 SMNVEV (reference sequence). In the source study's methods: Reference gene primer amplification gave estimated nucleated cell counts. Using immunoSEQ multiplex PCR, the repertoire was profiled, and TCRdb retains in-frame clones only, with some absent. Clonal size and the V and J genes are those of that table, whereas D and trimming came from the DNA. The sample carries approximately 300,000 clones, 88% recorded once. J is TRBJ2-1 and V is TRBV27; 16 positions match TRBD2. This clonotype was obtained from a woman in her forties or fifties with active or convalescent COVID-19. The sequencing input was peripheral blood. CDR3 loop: CASTGTSGGASNEQFF. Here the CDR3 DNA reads TGTGCCAGCACCGGGACTAGCGGGGGGGCCAGCAATGAGCAGTTCTTC.